This paragraph reports one TCR beta chain. The source of the sample is a study of control samples from healthy donors and cancer patients. Germline CDR1 SNHLY, CDR2 FYNNEI. The ends were cut back, 7 bases at V and 4 bases at J, with 10 bases in the middle. This CDR3 is built from 12 residues. Clones were sequenced by immunoSEQ multiplex PCR, and TCRdb holds only the in-frame ones, with some missing. The data hold about 120,000 clones, with roughly nine tenths observed a single time. This TCR was recovered from a man in his fifties in good health. The V and J genes are TRBV2 and TRBJ1-2; D is uncertain. Sample: blood. The CDR3 DNA is TGTGCCAGCACCAGGACGGGCTATGGCTACACCTTC. This encodes CASTRTGYGYTF.